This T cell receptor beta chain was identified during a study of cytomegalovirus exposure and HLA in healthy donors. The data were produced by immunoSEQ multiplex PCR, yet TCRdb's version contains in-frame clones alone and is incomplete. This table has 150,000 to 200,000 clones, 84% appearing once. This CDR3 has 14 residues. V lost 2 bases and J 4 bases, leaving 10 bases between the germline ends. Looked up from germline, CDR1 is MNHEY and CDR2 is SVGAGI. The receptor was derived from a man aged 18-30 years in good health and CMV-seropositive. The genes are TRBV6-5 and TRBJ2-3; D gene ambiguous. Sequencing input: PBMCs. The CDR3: CASSYTQISDTQYF. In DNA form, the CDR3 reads TGTGCCAGCAGTTACACACAAATATCAGATACGCAGTATTTT.